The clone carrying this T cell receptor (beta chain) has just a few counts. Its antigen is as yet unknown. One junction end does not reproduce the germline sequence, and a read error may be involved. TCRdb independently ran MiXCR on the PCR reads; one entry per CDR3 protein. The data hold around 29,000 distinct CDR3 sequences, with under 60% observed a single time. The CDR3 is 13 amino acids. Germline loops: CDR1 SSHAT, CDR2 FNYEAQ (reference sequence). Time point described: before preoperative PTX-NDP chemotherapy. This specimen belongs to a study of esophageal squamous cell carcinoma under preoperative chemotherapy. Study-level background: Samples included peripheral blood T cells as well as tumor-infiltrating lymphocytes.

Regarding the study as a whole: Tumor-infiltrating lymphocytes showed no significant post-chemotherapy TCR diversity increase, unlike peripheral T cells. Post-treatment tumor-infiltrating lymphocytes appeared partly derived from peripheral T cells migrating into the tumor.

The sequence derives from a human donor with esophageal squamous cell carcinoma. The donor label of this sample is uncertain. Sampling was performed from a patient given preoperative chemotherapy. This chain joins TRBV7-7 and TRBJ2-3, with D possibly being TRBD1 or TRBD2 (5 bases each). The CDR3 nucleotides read TGTGCTAGGGGCTTGGGGAGCAAAAATACGCAGTACTTT. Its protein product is CARGLGSKNTQYF. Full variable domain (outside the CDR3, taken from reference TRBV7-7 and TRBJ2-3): GAGVSQSPRYKVTKRGQDVTLRCDPISSHATLYWYQQALGQGPEFLTYFNYEAQPDKSGLPSDRFSAERPEGSISTLTIQRTEQRDSAMYRCARGLGSKNTQYFGPGTRLTVL.